This TCR beta chain was sequenced for a study of blood T cell repertoires in COVID-19. The overall study: Sources were T cells, B-cell-depleted T cells, or PBMCs; the material itself was cDNA or gDNA.

This clone was detected once. Per the authors' pipeline: Reference gene primer amplification gave nucleated cell count estimates. The method was immunoSEQ multiplex PCR; TCRdb's version includes in-frame clones alone and lacks a portion of them. V, J and clone size reflect that table, while D and trimming were determined from the DNA. In the table there are 95,000 to 150,000 clones, around 86% of which are singletons. CDR1 and CDR2 (germline): LGHNT, FRNRAP. The CDR3 consists of 12 residues. J lost 7 bases, V lost 6 bases, and 5 bases had no gene match. The TCR originated in a woman in her seventies with acute or convalescent COVID-19. V and J are TRBV12-5 and TRBJ1-2; 7 positions agree with TRBD1. The sequenced sample was peripheral blood. The CDR3 DNA reads TGTGCTAGTGGCGGGACAGAGGTTGGCTACACCTTC. Translation gives CASGGTEVGYTF. Full variable domain (missing parts from reference TRBV12-5 and TRBJ1-2): DARVTQTPRHKVTEMGQEVTMRCQPILGHNTVFWYRQTMMQGLELLAYFRNRAPLDDSGMPKDRFSAEMPDATLATLKIQPSEPRDSAVYFCASGGTEVGYTFGSGTRLTVV.